These 14 T cell receptor beta chains came from one sample sequenced in a study of monozygotic twins with inflammatory bowel disease. Reprocessing the 5' RACE reads, TCRdb reports a single entry for every CDR3 protein and omits DNA. The sample data list 350,000 to 500,000 distinct CDR3 sequences. Sequencing input: blood. These TCRs come from a human donor with ulcerative colitis or Crohn's disease, or a healthy co-twin of an affected twin (not recorded which).

The chain is built from TRBV7-2 and TRBJ2-2; the D gene TCRdb calls, TRBD1, cannot be checked with no DNA. The CDR3 is made up of 14 amino acids. CDR1 and CDR2 from the germline V gene are SGHTA and FQGNSA. The CDR3 spells CASSFLQGSGELFF.

The chain uses TRBV5-1 and TRBJ2-6. CDR1 and CDR2 from the germline V gene are SGHRS and YFSETQ. The CDR3 covers 16 residues. The chain's CDR3 is CASSVMTSSGANVLTF.

The chain uses TRBV20-1 and TRBJ2-5; TCRdb reports TRBD1, a call that lacks DNA to check it against. The CDR3 is made up of 14 amino acids. Germline CDR1 reads DFQATT; CDR2 reads SNEGSKA (reference sequence). This chain's CDR3 is CSAEQDGETRTQYF.

V usage is TRBV7-9 and J usage is TRBJ1-2. The CDR3 runs to 13 residues. Germline V gene data show CDR1 as SEHNR and CDR2 as FQNEAQ (reference sequence). The CDR3 loop is CASSLSTAYGYTF.

The V and J genes are TRBV5-1 and TRBJ2-5; TCRdb outputs TRBD1, but without DNA this stays unchecked. Germline V CDR1 and CDR2: SGHRS, YFSETQ. This CDR3 has 17 residues. The CDR3 loop is CASSLGLGGGPQETQYF.

J is TRBJ1-2 and V is TRBV24-1; TCRdb's D call, TRBD1, is unchecked because there is no DNA. CDR1 KGHDR and CDR2 SFDVKD come from the germline V gene. This CDR3 has 15 amino acids. CDR3: CATSDGSGSSGGYTF.

The chain has TRBV7-2 and TRBJ2-3. Germline CDR1 and CDR2: SGHTA and FQGNSA. CDR3 length equals 15 residues. The CDR3 region is CASSTILRTTDTQYF.

The rearrangement joins TRBV7-3 to TRBJ2-1. CDR1 and CDR2 from the germline V gene are SGHTA and FQGTGA. The CDR3 length is 13 residues. CDR3 residues: CASSLGPQREQFF.

The CDR3 region is CSAASGSSDEQFF. V usage is TRBV20-1 and J usage is TRBJ2-1; without DNA, the TCRdb call of TRBD2 cannot be checked. Germline V gene data show CDR1 as DFQATT and CDR2 as SNEGSKA (reference sequence). The CDR3 loop spans 13 amino acids.

This sequence joins TRBV3-1 and TRBJ2-7; absent DNA, TCRdb's TRBD2 call cannot be checked. CDR3 length: 16 amino acids. Germline V gene lookup returns CDR1 LGHDT and CDR2 YNNKEL (reference sequence). The CDR3: CASSQDMGLAEYEQYF.

The chain links TRBV6-5 to TRBJ1-1; the TCRdb call, TRBD1, lacks DNA for checking. Germline-derived CDR1 and CDR2 are MNHEY and SVGAGI. The length of the CDR3 is 16 residues. The CDR3 loop reads CASSSPTGTGKTEAFF.

The chain has TRBV28 and TRBJ1-1; TCRdb gives TRBD1 as the D gene, but with no DNA this cannot be confirmed. This CDR3 has 13 amino acids. Looked up from germline, CDR1 is MDHEN and CDR2 is SYDVKM. CDR3 in amino acids: CASSSRGLSEAFF. Looking up the rest from reference TRBV28 and TRBJ1-1 gives the full variable domain: DVKVTQSSRYLVKRTGEKVFLECVQDMDHENMFWYRQDPGLGLRLIYFSYDVKMKEKGDIPEGYSVSREKKERFSLILESASTNQTSMYLCASSSRGLSEAFFGQGTRLTVV.

V is TRBV7-3 and J is TRBJ2-2; the D gene TCRdb calls, TRBD1, cannot be checked with no DNA. Germline-derived CDR1 and CDR2 are SGHTA and FQGTGA. The CDR3 length is 18 residues. This chain's CDR3 is CASSLKAGGIANTGELFF.

V gene TRBV4-3 combines with J gene TRBJ2-3. This CDR3 contains 13 residues. Germline V lookup: CDR1 LGHNA, CDR2 YSLEER. The CDR3 loop reads CASSQDAGDTQYF.